The rows below give T cell receptor beta chains drawn from one sample of a study of blood T cell repertoires in COVID-19. Measured with immunoSEQ multiplex PCR; TCRdb has only the in-frame clones, and not every one. The sample has about 210,000 clones; around 91% are singletons. The sequenced sample consisted of peripheral blood. The receptors originated from a woman aged 40 to 55 with acute or convalescent COVID-19. Each CDR3 is given with its conserved first and last residue. The order of the fields is J gene, D gene, V gene, clone size, CDR3 DNA, CDR3 protein. A D gene is named only where the DNA matches it firmly. Clone size is stated in some rows and not others, as once, few, many or a class when expanded.

>TRBJ1-6|.|TRBV4-1|.
TGCGCCAGCAGCCAAGAGTCGGACTGGAATTCACCCCTCCACTTT
CASSQESDWNSPLHF
>TRBJ1-1|TRBD1|TRBV5-1|.
TGCGCCAGCAGCTACGGACAGGGGGCCGTTATGAACACTGAAGCTTTCTTT
CASSYGQGAVMNTEAFF
>TRBJ1-5|.|TRBV6-4|once
TGTGCCAGCAGTGAGGTTTCAGGGCAGCCCCAGCATTTT
CASSEVSGQPQHF
>TRBJ1-5|.|TRBV10-3|.
TGTGCCATCAGTGAGTCGCAAGGGGGCAATCAGCCCCAGCATTTT
CAISESQGGNQPQHF
>TRBJ2-3|.|TRBV19|.
TGTGCCACCACCCGAGGGAGACAGGACACAGATACGCAGTATTTT
CATTRGRQDTDTQYF
>TRBJ1-1|.|TRBV6-5|.
TGTGCCAGCAGTTACAGGGGTGTAGGCACTGAAGCTTTCTTT
CASSYRGVGTEAFF
>TRBJ1-1|.|TRBV5-4|.
TGTGCCAGCAGCTTTGTAGAGAACACTGAAGCTTTCTTT
CASSFVENTEAFF
>TRBJ1-5|.|TRBV7-9|.
TGTGCCAGCAGTTTAGGGTATAGTCAGCCCCAGCATTTT
CASSLGYSQPQHF
>TRBJ1-1|.|TRBV19|.
TGTGCCAGTTTCTTACGGGGGAACACTGAAGCTTTCTTT
CASFLRGNTEAFF
>TRBJ1-2|.|TRBV12-5|.
TGTGCTAGTGGCCCAGCTCGGCCGGGGGGCTATGGCTACACCTTC
CASGPARPGGYGYTF
>TRBJ1-1|.|TRBV14|.
TGTGCCAGCAGCCAAGAGGGGAGGGCTTGGGGAGCTTTCTTT
CASSQEGRAWGAFF
>TRBJ1-1|.|TRBV6-5|.
TGTGCCAGCAGTTACTCTGTCAACTCGGGCACTGAAGCTTTCTTT
CASSYSVNSGTEAFF
>TRBJ1-3|.|TRBV10-2|once
TGCGCCACCTCTATGTCTGGAAACACCATATATTTT
CATSMSGNTIYF
>TRBJ2-3|TRBD2|TRBV2|.
TGTGCCAGCAGTGAAGGGACTAGCGGGGGGGATACGCAGTATTTT
CASSEGTSGGDTQYF
>TRBJ2-2|TRBD1|TRBV15|.
TGTGCCACCAGCAGCGGCTTTGCAGGGGGAGAGACCGGGGAGCTGTTTTTT
CATSSGFAGGETGELFF
>TRBJ2-5|TRBD1|TRBV5-5|.
TGTGCCAGCAGCTTGGGACAGGGACGGGAGACCCAGTACTTC
CASSLGQGRETQYF
>TRBJ1-5|TRBD1|TRBV19|.
TGTGCCAGTAGCCACAGTGGACAGGGACCCAATCAGCCCCAGCATTTT
CASSHSGQGPNQPQHF
>TRBJ2-5|TRBD1|TRBV5-6|.
TGTGCCAGCAGCTTGACAGGGGGTGAGACCCAGTACTTC
CASSLTGGETQYF
>TRBJ1-1|.|TRBV6-5|.
TGTGCCAGCATTCTACCCGGAGGGGCGGCTGAAGCTTTCTTT
CASILPGGAAEAFF
>TRBJ1-3|.|TRBV14|.
TGTGCCAGCAGCCAAGAGAGGAGCCTCTCTGGAAACACCATATATTTT
CASSQERSLSGNTIYF
>TRBJ1-2|.|TRBV19|once
TGTGCCAGTACTAACGGTTGGAACTATGGCTACACCTTC
CASTNGWNYGYTF
>TRBJ1-3|TRBD1|TRBV6-1|few
TGTGCCAGCAGTGGGTTGACAGGGAGCTCTGGAAACACCATATATTTT
CASSGLTGSSGNTIYF
>TRBJ1-3|TRBD1|TRBV7-2|.
TGTGCCAGCAGCTTCTTTAGGGGGCCTGGAAACACCATATATTTT
CASSFFRGPGNTIYF
>TRBJ1-1|TRBD1|TRBV10-3|.
TGTGCCATCAGTGAGTCGGCAGGGGGATTAGCTTTCTTT
CAISESAGGLAFF
>TRBJ1-2|TRBD1|TRBV6-5|.
TGTGCCAGCAGTCCACAACGGACAGGGGCATTCGGCTACACCTTC
CASSPQRTGAFGYTF
>TRBJ1-2|.|TRBV18|.
TGTGCCAGCTCACCCGGGGGAGACTATGGCTACACCTTC
CASSPGGDYGYTF
>TRBJ1-5|.|TRBV2|.
TGTGCCAGCAGTGGTTCGGAGCGTAATCAGCCCCAGCATTTT
CASSGSERNQPQHF
>TRBJ1-1|TRBD1|TRBV10-3|.
TGTGCCATCAGCGGGACAGGGGGCGCGAGAGCGGGTGGCCCTGAAGCTTTCTTT
CAISGTGGARAGGPEAFF
>TRBJ1-5|TRBD1|TRBV19|.
TGTGCCAGTAGTATTACAGGGGGCAATCAGCCCCAGCATTTT
CASSITGGNQPQHF
>TRBJ1-1|.|TRBV11-1|.
TGTGCCAGCACCCCACGGAGGGTGAACACTGAAGCTTTCTTT
CASTPRRVNTEAFF
>TRBJ1-5|TRBD1|TRBV5-8|.
TGTGCCAGCAGCTTGGTACAGGGGTATCAGCCCCAGCATTTT
CASSLVQGYQPQHF
>TRBJ1-2|.|TRBV29-1|.
TGCAGCGTTGAAGATGCAACAGCTTATGGCTACACCTTC
CSVEDATAYGYTF
>TRBJ1-3|.|TRBV4-1|.
TGCGCCAGCAGCCAAGATGGACTGTCTGTTGGAAACACCATATATTTT
CASSQDGLSVGNTIYF
>TRBJ1-4|.|TRBV6-2/TRBV6-3|.
TGTGCCAGCAGTACCGACGAGGTTGAAAAACTGTTTTTT
CASSTDEVEKLFF
>TRBJ1-5|.|TRBV2|.
TGTGCCAGCAGTGAGATGTCAGGGAGGCAGCCCCAGCATTTT
CASSEMSGRQPQHF
>TRBJ1-1|.|TRBV5-1|.
TGCGCCAGCAGCTTGGAACAGAGGAACACTGAAGCTTTCTTT
CASSLEQRNTEAFF
>TRBJ1-3|.|TRBV5-1|.
TGCGCCAGCAGCTACAGCTCTGGAAACACCATATATTTT
CASSYSSGNTIYF
>TRBJ1-5|TRBD1|TRBV7-6|.
TGTGCCAGCAGCACCGGACAGGGGGCCCGGGGGCAGCCCCAGCATTTT
CASSTGQGARGQPQHF
>TRBJ2-3|.|TRBV5-5|.
TGTGCCAGCAGCCCTGGACAGCAAGGCACAGATACGCAGTATTTT
CASSPGQQGTDTQYF
>TRBJ1-6|TRBD1|TRBV27|.
TGTGCCAGCAGCCCTAGGGGGCGCGGGGATTCACCCCTCCACTTT
CASSPRGRGDSPLHF
>TRBJ1-1|.|TRBV4-2|.
TGTGCCAGCAGCCAAGAAGGGTGGACAAGTGGGGCTTTCTTT
CASSQEGWTSGAFF
>TRBJ1-1|TRBD1|TRBV2|.
TGTGCCAGCAGCGGGACAGGGATCACTGAAGCTTTCTTT
CASSGTGITEAFF
>TRBJ1-2|.|TRBV4-1|.
TGCGCCAGCAGCCCAGTTGGGTTCCTAGCTAACTATGGCTACACCTTC
CASSPVGFLANYGYTF
>TRBJ2-4|.|TRBV5-1|.
TGCGCCAGCAGTCTTTTCCCAGAGGGCGAAAACATTCAGTACTTC
CASSLFPEGENIQYF
>TRBJ2-5|.|TRBV7-2|.
TGTGCCAGCAGCTTAGTGGGTCCGGCGGGGCTGAACCAAGAGACCCAGTACTTC
CASSLVGPAGLNQETQYF
>TRBJ1-3|.|TRBV5-1|.
TGCGCCAGCAGCTTGGATCGGGGGAGAAACACCATATATTTT
CASSLDRGRNTIYF
>TRBJ1-2|.|TRBV19|.
TGTGCCACCCGGGAGGCAGGGATCAACTATGGCTACACCTTC
CATREAGINYGYTF
>TRBJ1-2|.|TRBV29-1|few
TGCAGCGCTGATAATGGCTACACCTTC
CSADNGYTF
>TRBJ1-4|.|TRBV27|.
TGTGCCAGCAAAATCACCCCCAGGACTAATGAAAAACTGTTTTTT
CASKITPRTNEKLFF
>TRBJ1-5|.|TRBV4-1|.
TGCGCCAGCAGCCAAGGTGTCATGGCGTCGGCGGATCAGCCCCAGCATTTT
CASSQGVMASADQPQHF
>TRBJ2-2|.|TRBV6-5|.
TGTGCCAGCAATAGAGTTGGTTCCGGGGAGCTGTTTTTT
CASNRVGSGELFF
>TRBJ2-1|TRBD2|TRBV11-2|.
TGTGCCAGCAGCTTAGATTATCCCCGGCGGGGGGGGTCGAATGAGCAGTTCTTC
CASSLDYPRRGGSNEQFF
>TRBJ1-1|.|TRBV6-5|.
TGTGCCAGCAGTTACTCTGGGGCTAAAATCTTT
CASSYSGAKIF
>TRBJ2-5|TRBD1|TRBV7-8|.
TGTGCCAGCAGCTTAGGGGGACAGGGAGAGACCCAGTACTTC
CASSLGGQGETQYF
>TRBJ2-3|.|TRBV7-2|.
TGTGCCAGCAGCCCCTCTTCCCCAGATACGCAGTATTTT
CASSPSSPDTQYF
>TRBJ1-2|.|TRBV9|once
TGTGCCAGCAGCGTAGATCTTGCGCGTTATGGCTACACCTTC
CASSVDLARYGYTF
>TRBJ1-2|TRBD1|TRBV5-1|few
TGCGCCAGCAGCCCACAGGGGATAGAGGGCTATGGCTACACCTTC
CASSPQGIEGYGYTF
>TRBJ2-5|TRBD2|TRBV3-1/TRBV3-2|.
TGTGCCAGCAGCCTCGGGGGGGCGAGGGAGACCCAGTACTTC
CASSLGGARETQYF
>TRBJ1-1|.|TRBV30|.
TGTGCCTGGAGTGTAACTCCGAACACTGAAGCTTTCTTT
CAWSVTPNTEAFF
>TRBJ2-6|.|TRBV5-4|.
TGTGCCAGCAGCTTGGGCCCAGGGGTGGACTCTGGGGCCAACGTCCTGACTTTC
CASSLGPGVDSGANVLTF